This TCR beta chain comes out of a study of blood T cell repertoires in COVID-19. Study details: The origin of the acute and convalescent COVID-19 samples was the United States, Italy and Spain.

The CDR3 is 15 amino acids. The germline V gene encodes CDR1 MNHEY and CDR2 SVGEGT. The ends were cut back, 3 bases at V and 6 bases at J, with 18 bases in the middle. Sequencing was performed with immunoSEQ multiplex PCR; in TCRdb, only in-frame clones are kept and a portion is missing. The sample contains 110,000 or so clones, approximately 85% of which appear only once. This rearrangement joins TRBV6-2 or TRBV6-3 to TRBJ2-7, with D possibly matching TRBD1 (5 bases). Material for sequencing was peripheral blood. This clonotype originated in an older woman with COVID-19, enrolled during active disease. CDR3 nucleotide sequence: TGTGCCAGCAGTTATGTTCGGCAGGGATGGGGCGAGCAGTACTTC. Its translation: CASSYVRQGWGEQYF.